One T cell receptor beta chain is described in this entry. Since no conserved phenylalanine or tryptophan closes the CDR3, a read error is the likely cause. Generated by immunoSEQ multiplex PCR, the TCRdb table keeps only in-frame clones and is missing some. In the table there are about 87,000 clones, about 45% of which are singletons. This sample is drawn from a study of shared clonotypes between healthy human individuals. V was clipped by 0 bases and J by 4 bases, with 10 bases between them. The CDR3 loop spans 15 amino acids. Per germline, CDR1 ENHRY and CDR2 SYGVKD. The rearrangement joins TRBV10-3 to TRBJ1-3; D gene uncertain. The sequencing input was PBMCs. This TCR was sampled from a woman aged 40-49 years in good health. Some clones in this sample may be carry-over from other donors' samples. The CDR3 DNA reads TGTGCCATCAGTGAGTCATGGGCAGCAGGAAACACCATATATTCT. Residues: CAISESWAAGNTIYS.